This T cell receptor beta chain is from a study of blood T cell repertoires in COVID-19. Across the study: Sources were T cells, B-cell-depleted T cells, or PBMCs; the material itself was cDNA or gDNA.

Produced via immunoSEQ multiplex PCR; TCRdb's table is partial and in-frame only. The table lists roughly 500,000 clones, 70% to 90% of them singletons. Participant-given clinical history determined each cohort assignment. This CDR3 region has 18 residues. Germline lookup yields CDR1 MNHEY and CDR2 SMNVEV (reference sequence). Trimming removed 4 bases from V and 6 bases from J; junction bases left unmatched: 10. This rearrangement joins TRBV27 to TRBJ2-2; TRBD2 matches 14 bases. The sample taken for sequencing was PBMCs or T cells enriched from blood (not recorded which). This clonotype was obtained from a woman between 40 and 50 years old who had recovered from COVID-19. CDR3 region: CASSSMIRTSGRPGELFF. The CDR3 DNA sequence: TGTGCCAGCAGTTCTATGATCCGGACTAGCGGGAGGCCCGGGGAGCTGTTTTTT.